This T cell receptor (beta chain) was observed in a study of STAT3 mutations in large granular lymphocyte leukemia. The CDR3 loop spans 14 amino acids. Looked up from germline, CDR1 is MGHDK and CDR2 is SYGVNS. Method: immunoSEQ multiplex PCR; TCRdb's copy keeps in-frame clones and lacks some. The table shows 35,000 to 40,000 clones, with around nine tenths occurring only once. In the case of this clone: Its antigen is not known. At one end, the junction sequence differs from germline, possibly due to a read error.

Findings of the study overall: At least one immunodominant TCR beta clonotype appeared in every T-cell large granular lymphocyte leukemia patient.

The sample was PBMCs. The sequence was collected from a human donor with T large granular lymphocyte leukemia. Some clones in this sample may be carry-over from other donors' samples. V usage is TRBV25-1 and J usage is TRBJ2-7; D might be TRBD1 or TRBD2, each matching 5 bases. The CDR3 loop is CASSGLGVSHEQYF. CDR3 DNA: TGTGCCAGCAGTGGATTGGGGGTCTCCCACGAGCAGTACTTC.